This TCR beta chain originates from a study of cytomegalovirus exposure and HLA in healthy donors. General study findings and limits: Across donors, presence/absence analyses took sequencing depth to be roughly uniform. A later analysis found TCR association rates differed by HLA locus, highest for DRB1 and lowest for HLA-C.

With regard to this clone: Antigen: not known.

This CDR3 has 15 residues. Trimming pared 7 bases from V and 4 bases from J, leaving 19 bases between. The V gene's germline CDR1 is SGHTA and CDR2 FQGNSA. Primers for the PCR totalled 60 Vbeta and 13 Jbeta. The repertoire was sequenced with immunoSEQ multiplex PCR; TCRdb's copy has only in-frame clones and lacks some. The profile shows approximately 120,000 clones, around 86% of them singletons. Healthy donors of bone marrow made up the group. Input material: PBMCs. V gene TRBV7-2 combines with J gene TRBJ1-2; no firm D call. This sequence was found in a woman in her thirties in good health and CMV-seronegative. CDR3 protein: CASTPSPTKIYGYTF. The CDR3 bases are TGTGCCAGCACCCCCTCCCCCACTAAAATCTATGGCTACACCTTC.